These 10 T cell receptor beta chains came from one sample sequenced in a study of blood T cell repertoires in COVID-19. Using immunoSEQ multiplex PCR, the repertoire was profiled, and TCRdb retains in-frame clones only, with some absent. The sample contains more than 100,000 clones, 80% to 90% of which appear only once. The sequenced material came from peripheral blood. These receptors all come from a man aged 35 to 55 with acute or convalescent COVID-19.

The chain uses TRBV14 and TRBJ1-1, with 8 bases lining up with TRBD1. With V trimmed by 2 bases and J by 3 bases, 8 bases remained unmatched. Per the germline V gene, CDR1 is SGHDN and CDR2 is FVKESK. The CDR3 sequence is 16 residues long. The CDR3 coding sequence is TGTGCCAGCAGCCAACAACACAGGGGGAAGGACACTGAAGCTTTCTTT. This sequence encodes CASSQQHRGKDTEAFF.

The genes are TRBV6-2 or TRBV6-3 and TRBJ2-7, with TRBD1 matching 9 bases. Per the germline V gene, CDR1 is MNHEY and CDR2 is SVGEGT. The CDR3 spans 14 residues. Trimming at V came to 6 bases and at J to 2 bases, leaving 5 bases not matched to a gene. The CDR3 sequence is CASSGTGRPYEQYF. As DNA, the CDR3 is TGTGCCAGCAGCGGGACAGGGAGGCCCTACGAGCAGTACTTC.

This sequence joins TRBV2 and TRBJ2-1, with 14 positions matching TRBD2. J gave up 0 bases and V 7 bases, and 14 bases lay outside the gene matches. Germline V gene lookup returns CDR1 SNHLY and CDR2 FYNNEI. This CDR3 contains 20 residues. The CDR3 loop is CASTNPIGTSGGFSYNEQFF. CDR3 nucleotide sequence: TGTGCCAGCACCAACCCTATCGGGACTAGCGGGGGATTCTCCTACAATGAGCAGTTCTTC. The whole variable domain, remainder taken from reference TRBV2 and TRBJ2-1, is EPEVTQTPSHQVTQMGQEVILRCVPISNHLYFYWYRQILGQKVEFLVSFYNNEISEKSEIFDDQFSVERPDGSNFTLKIRSTKLEDSAMYFCASTNPIGTSGGFSYNEQFFGPGTRLTVL.

This sequence joins TRBV5-8 and TRBJ1-4, with 9 bases matching TRBD1. This CDR3 contains 14 residues. Unmatched junction bases numbered 6, after V lost 4 bases and J lost 8 bases. The germline CDR1 and CDR2 sequences are SGHTS and YDEGEE. Here the CDR3 reads CASSKGQGYEKLFF. In nucleotides, the CDR3 is TGTGCCAGCAGCAAGGGACAGGGATACGAAAAACTGTTTTTT. Variable domain in full (rest from reference TRBV5-8 and TRBJ1-4): EAGVTQSPTHLIKTRGQQATLRCSPISGHTSVYWYQQALGLGLQFLLWYDEGEERNRGNFPPRFSGRQFPNYSSELNVNALELEDSALYLCASSKGQGYEKLFFGSGTQLSVL.

As for this clone: The same CDR3 can be traced to other DNA sequences in this sample. The DNA of the CDR3 is TGTGCCAGCAGCCAAGAGCTGACAGTACGGGATGGCTACACCTTC. This sequence encodes CASSQELTVRDGYTF. The chain uses TRBV3-1 (or the pseudogene TRBV3-2) and TRBJ1-2; D possibly corresponds to TRBD1 (5 bases). The germline V and J ends were trimmed by 0 bases and 6 bases, with 14 bases remaining between them. CDR3 size: 15 residues. From germline, CDR1 is LGHDT and CDR2 YNNKEL (reference sequence).

This chain joins TRBV11-2 and TRBJ1-3, with 7 bases matching TRBD1. The V and J ends lost 6 bases and 2 bases, in that order; junction bases with no gene match: 7. This CDR3 has 15 residues. The V gene's germline CDR1 is SGHAT and CDR2 FQNNGV. This chain's CDR3 is CASSQNRGTGNTIYF. The CDR3 DNA reads as TGTGCCAGCAGTCAAAACAGGGGAACTGGAAACACCATATATTTT.

The chain is built from TRBV30 and TRBJ1-4; perhaps TRBD1 as D (6 bases). This CDR3 is built from 16 residues. CDR1 GTSNPN and CDR2 SVGIG come from the germline V gene (reference sequence). With 0 bases removed from V and 7 bases from J, the gap between germline ends came to 18 bases. DNA for the CDR3: TGTGCCTGGAGTGTAGGGGGACCGGGGATGAGTGAAAAACTGTTTTTT. It translates to CAWSVGGPGMSEKLFF.

The gene calls are TRBV7-9 and TRBJ1-2, with no clear D. V was cut by 9 bases and J by 4 bases, with 12 bases left in between. Germline CDR1 is SEHNR and CDR2 is FQNEAQ (reference sequence). CDR3 length: 12 amino acids. The CDR3 spells CASDSDAYGYTF. The CDR3 DNA is TGTGCCAGTGATAGCGACGCCTATGGCTACACCTTC.

This clone was observed once. The chain links TRBV9 to TRBJ2-2; 9 nucleotides align to TRBD2. V shed 0 bases and J 3 bases; nucleotides not matched to a gene: 6. The CDR3 covers 17 residues. The germline V gene encodes CDR1 SGDLS and CDR2 YYNGEE. CDR3 in DNA: TGTGCCAGCAGCGTAGCGGCGGGAGGGCCGTACACCGGGGAGCTGTTTTTT. Its translation is CASSVAAGGPYTGELFF.

V gene TRBV9 combines with J gene TRBJ2-5, with TRBD2 identical over 8 bases. Germline V lookup: CDR1 SGDLS, CDR2 YYNGEE. There are 15 residues in the CDR3. The V segment lost 6 bases and the J segment 5 bases; nucleotides outside the gene matches: 12. CDR3 nucleotides: TGTGCCAGCACCCACGGAGCGGGAGTGGGGGAGACCCAGTACTTC. It specifies CASTHGAGVGETQYF.